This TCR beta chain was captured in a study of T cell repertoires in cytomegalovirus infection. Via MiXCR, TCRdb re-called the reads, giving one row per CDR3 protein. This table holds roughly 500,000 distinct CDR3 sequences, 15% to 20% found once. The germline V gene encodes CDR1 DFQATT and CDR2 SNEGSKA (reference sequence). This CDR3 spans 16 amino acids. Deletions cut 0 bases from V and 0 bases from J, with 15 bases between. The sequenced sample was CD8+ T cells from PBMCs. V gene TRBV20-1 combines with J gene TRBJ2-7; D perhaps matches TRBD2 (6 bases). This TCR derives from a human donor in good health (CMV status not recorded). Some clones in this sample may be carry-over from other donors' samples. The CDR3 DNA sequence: TGCAGTGCTAGAGAATACAGCGGGCCCCTCTCCTACGAGCAGTACTTC. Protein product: CSAREYSGPLSYEQYF.